One sample yielded the 23 T cell receptor beta chains listed below, sequenced in a study of blood T cell repertoires in COVID-19. Sequencing was performed with immunoSEQ multiplex PCR; in TCRdb, only in-frame clones are kept and a portion is missing. The sample consists of over 250,000 clones, 85% to 90% of them appearing once. Sequencing was done on a sample of peripheral blood. Receptor source: a human donor in a cohort sampled during active COVID-19.

A word on this clone: The germline gene is not matched at one end of the junction; a read error may be the cause. The chain couples TRBV6-1 to TRBJ1-2; D is uncertain. Germline V CDR1 and CDR2: MNHNS, SASEGT. CDR3 length: 14 amino acids. The CDR3 is CASSKATTFYGYTF. Written as DNA, the CDR3 is TGTGCCAGCAGTAAAGCGACAACTTTCTATGGCTACACCTTC.

The rearrangement uses TRBV2 and TRBJ2-3, with D uncertain. In germline, CDR1 is SNHLY, CDR2 FYNNEI. The CDR3 runs to 14 residues. Trimming removed 5 bases at V and 0 bases at J, with 9 bases between. In nucleotides, the CDR3 is TGTGCCAGCAGTCTGAGGTCGAGCACAGATACGCAGTATTTT. Its protein is CASSLRSSTDTQYF.

This rearrangement joins TRBV9 to TRBJ1-6; possible D gene TRBD1, 5 bases. V was shortened by 0 bases and J by 6 bases, with 10 bases between the two germline ends. Germline V lookup: CDR1 SGDLS, CDR2 YYNGEE. The CDR3 totals 15 residues. The CDR3 DNA is TGTGCCAGCAGCGTAGCCGGAGACAGTAATTCACCCCTCCACTTT. Residues: CASSVAGDSNSPLHF.

V usage is TRBV3-1 (or the pseudogene TRBV3-2) and J usage is TRBJ1-1, with a weak D call TRBD1 (5 bases). The CDR3 covers 17 residues. Germline V CDR1 and CDR2: LGHDT, YNNKEL (reference sequence). Trimming shortened V by 0 bases and J by 1 base, and 15 bases separated the two germline ends. The CDR3, as DNA: TGTGCCAGCAGCCAAGAGGCCCGGGGGAGAAAGAACACTGAAGCTTTCTTT. Its protein is CASSQEARGRKNTEAFF.

The chain is built from TRBV2 and TRBJ2-3; possibly TRBD1 for D (5 bases). Germline CDR1 SNHLY, CDR2 FYNNEI. The CDR3 extends over 16 amino acids. Between the trimmed V and J ends, which lost 6 bases and 1 base, there was a span of 17 bases. CDR3 bases: TGTGCCAGCAGGGATTGGGTGACAGACGGCACAGATACGCAGTATTTT. It specifies CASRDWVTDGTDTQYF.

This rearrangement joins TRBV28 to TRBJ2-1; TRBD2 might be the D (6 bases). From germline, CDR1 is MDHEN and CDR2 SYDVKM. The CDR3 runs 13 residues. V lost 5 bases and J 9 bases, leaving 14 bases between the germline ends. The CDR3 DNA reads as TGTGCCAGCAGTCTGGGACTCCCGGCTGAGCAGTTCTTC. It translates to CASSLGLPAEQFF.

The genes are TRBV5-1 and TRBJ2-3; no definite D call. V shed 2 bases and J shed 2 bases, with 12 bases lying between them. Germline V gene data show CDR1 as SGHRS and CDR2 as YFSETQ. The length of the CDR3 is 15 residues. The CDR3 protein is CASSFGALPTDTQYF. The CDR3 nucleotides are TGCGCCAGCAGCTTTGGAGCGCTTCCCACAGATACGCAGTATTTT.

The chain has TRBV5-1 and TRBJ1-1; D gene unclear. Trimming removed 0 bases at V and 6 bases at J, with 9 bases between. Looked up from germline, CDR1 is SGHRS and CDR2 is YFSETQ. The length of the CDR3 is 13 residues. The DNA for the CDR3 is TGCGCCAGCAGCTTGGGCGGGTACGCTGAAGCTTTCTTT. Translated: CASSLGGYAEAFF.

The chain uses TRBV5-5 and TRBJ1-2, with 9 bases fitting TRBD1. The CDR3 is 14 residues long. Per the germline V gene, CDR1 is SGHKS and CDR2 is YYEKEE (reference sequence). J lost 7 bases, V lost 4 bases, and 8 bases had no gene match. The CDR3 DNA reads as TGTGCCAGCAGCACGTGGACAGGGGATGGTGGCTACACCTTC. This sequence encodes CASSTWTGDGGYTF.

J is TRBJ1-6 and V is TRBV3-1 (or the pseudogene TRBV3-2); D remains ambiguous. The CDR3 contains 15 residues. Looked up from germline, CDR1 is LGHDT and CDR2 is YNNKEL (reference sequence). Between the trimmed V and J ends, which lost 1 base and 8 bases, there was a span of 12 bases. CDR3 DNA sequence: TGTGCCAGCAGCCAAGGAAGAGGAGGGCATTCACCCCTCCACTTT. It translates to CASSQGRGGHSPLHF.

The chain links TRBV18 to TRBJ2-7, with TRBD1 as a possible D gene (5 bases). V was cut by 0 bases and J by 2 bases, with 8 bases left in between. CDR1 and CDR2 (germline): KGHSH, LQKENI. There are 14 residues in the CDR3. The CDR3 loop is CASSPPSRAYEQYF. DNA of the CDR3: TGTGCCAGCTCACCACCGTCCAGGGCCTACGAGCAGTACTTC.

This clone turned up a few times. J is TRBJ1-5 and V is TRBV28; tentative D call: TRBD1 (5 bases). Germline-derived CDR1 and CDR2 are MDHEN and SYDVKM. V lost 9 bases to trimming and J lost 3 bases, with 12 bases between them. The CDR3 covers 13 residues. This CDR3 is CASLNRFNQPQHF. CDR3 coding DNA: TGTGCCAGTTTAAACAGGTTCAATCAGCCCCAGCATTTT.

The chain has TRBV7-3 and TRBJ2-3; TRBD1 aligns across 7 bases. V lost 2 bases, J lost 11 bases, and 10 bases stayed unmatched. CDR1 is SGHTA, CDR2 FQGTGA, per germline. The length of the CDR3 is 14 residues. As DNA, the CDR3 is TGTGCCAGCAGCTTAGGGACAGACGTTCGGAGGCAGTATTTT. It yields the protein CASSLGTDVRRQYF.

V is TRBV19 and J is TRBJ2-7, with TRBD1 matching over 9 bases. V was clipped by 5 bases and J by 4 bases; unmatched bases: 9. Germline V gene sequence: CDR1 LNHDA, CDR2 SQIVND (reference sequence). The CDR3 has 15 residues. CDR3 coding DNA: TGTGCCAGTAGTCCAGGGACAGGGTGGGGTTACGAGCAGTACTTC. This gives the protein CASSPGTGWGYEQYF. Full variable domain (rest looked up from reference TRBV19 and TRBJ2-7): DGGITQSPKYLFRKEGQNVTLSCEQNLNHDAMYWYRQDPGQGLRLIYYSQIVNDFQKGDIAEGYSVSREKKESFPLTVTSAQKNPTAFYLCASSPGTGWGYEQYFGPGTRLTVT.

This clone was seen once. The CDR3 sequence: CSASSRGYNQPQHF. The CDR3 DNA follows: TGCAGTGCTAGTTCCAGGGGGTACAATCAGCCCCAGCATTTT. The rearrangement uses TRBV20-1 and TRBJ1-5; 7 bases align to TRBD1. CDR1 DFQATT and CDR2 SNEGSKA come from the germline V gene (reference sequence). V lost 3 bases to trimming and J lost 3 bases; unmatched junction nucleotides: 5. The CDR3 contains 14 residues.

The J gene is TRBJ2-1, the V gene TRBV27; 8 bases map to TRBD2. The CDR3 extends over 14 amino acids. Germline CDR1 and CDR2: MNHEY and SMNVEV (reference sequence). Trimming removed 5 bases from V and 7 bases from J; junction bases left unmatched: 7. The CDR3, as DNA: TGTGCCAGCAGTCTAGCGGGTAAACAGAATGAGCAGTTCTTC. Its translation is CASSLAGKQNEQFF.

The chain carries TRBV18 and TRBJ2-1; 7 positions match TRBD1. CDR1 and CDR2 (germline): KGHSH, LQKENI. With V trimmed by 4 bases and J by 7 bases, 7 bases remained unmatched. The length of the CDR3 is 14 residues. CDR3 sequence: CASSLTGDRNEQFF. For the CDR3, the DNA is TGTGCCAGCTCACTAACAGGGGATCGGAATGAGCAGTTCTTC.

The J gene is TRBJ2-5, the V gene TRBV7-8, with a possible D match to TRBD1 (5 bases). Germline loops: CDR1 SGHVS, CDR2 FQNEAQ. V was pared by 4 bases and J by 5 bases, with 14 bases between. The CDR3 has 14 amino acids. CDR3 protein: CASSSNSGLETQYF. DNA of the CDR3: TGTGCCAGCAGCTCTAACTCAGGGTTGGAGACCCAGTACTTC.

The J gene is TRBJ2-1, the V gene TRBV27; no definite D call. CDR3 size: 14 residues. Trimming cost V 1 base and J 3 bases, with 7 bases left between them. Germline V gene data show CDR1 as MNHEY and CDR2 as SMNVEV (reference sequence). In DNA, the CDR3 is TGTGCCAGCAGTTTATTAAGCCTCTACAATGAGCAGTTCTTC. Translation: CASSLLSLYNEQFF.

The chain carries TRBV6-5 and TRBJ2-7; weak D call: TRBD1 (5 bases). Germline V CDR1 and CDR2: MNHEY, SVGAGI. The V gene lost 2 bases and the J gene lost 1 base, with 12 bases spanning the gap. The CDR3 consists of 15 residues. CDR3 residues: CASSYGAGISYEQYF. For the CDR3, the DNA is TGTGCCAGCAGTTACGGGGCAGGGATATCCTACGAGCAGTACTTC.

The chain has TRBV7-9 and TRBJ2-7, with TRBD2 matching 12 bases. This CDR3 has 15 amino acids. V was clipped by 1 base and J by 5 bases; unmatched bases: 3. The V gene's germline CDR1 is SEHNR and CDR2 FQNEAQ (reference sequence). The CDR3 loop reads CASSLVASGRDEQYF. The CDR3 bases are TGTGCCAGCAGCTTAGTAGCTAGCGGGAGGGACGAGCAGTACTTC.

V gene TRBV3-1 (or the pseudogene TRBV3-2) combines with J gene TRBJ1-3; perhaps TRBD1 as D (5 bases). The CDR3 covers 14 residues. CDR1 is LGHDT, CDR2 YNNKEL, per germline (reference sequence). V was cut by 5 bases and J by 0 bases, with 8 bases left in between. The CDR3 sequence: CASSSTGSGNTIYF. Written as DNA, the CDR3 is TGTGCCAGCAGCTCCACAGGCTCTGGAAACACCATATATTTT.

The chain employs TRBV2 and TRBJ1-5; TRBD1 aligns across 7 bases. Germline V gene lookup returns CDR1 SNHLY and CDR2 FYNNEI. The CDR3 loop spans 16 amino acids. The trim removed 6 bases at V and 4 bases at J, leaving 12 bases unmatched. The CDR3 is CASRPADRVSNQPQHF. The CDR3 DNA follows: TGTGCCAGCAGGCCCGCCGACAGGGTCTCAAATCAGCCCCAGCATTTT. Supplemented by reference TRBV2 and TRBJ1-5, the full variable domain reads EPEVTQTPSHQVTQMGQEVILRCVPISNHLYFYWYRQILGQKVEFLVSFYNNEISEKSEIFDDQFSVERPDGSNFTLKIRSTKLEDSAMYFCASRPADRVSNQPQHFGDGTRLSIL.